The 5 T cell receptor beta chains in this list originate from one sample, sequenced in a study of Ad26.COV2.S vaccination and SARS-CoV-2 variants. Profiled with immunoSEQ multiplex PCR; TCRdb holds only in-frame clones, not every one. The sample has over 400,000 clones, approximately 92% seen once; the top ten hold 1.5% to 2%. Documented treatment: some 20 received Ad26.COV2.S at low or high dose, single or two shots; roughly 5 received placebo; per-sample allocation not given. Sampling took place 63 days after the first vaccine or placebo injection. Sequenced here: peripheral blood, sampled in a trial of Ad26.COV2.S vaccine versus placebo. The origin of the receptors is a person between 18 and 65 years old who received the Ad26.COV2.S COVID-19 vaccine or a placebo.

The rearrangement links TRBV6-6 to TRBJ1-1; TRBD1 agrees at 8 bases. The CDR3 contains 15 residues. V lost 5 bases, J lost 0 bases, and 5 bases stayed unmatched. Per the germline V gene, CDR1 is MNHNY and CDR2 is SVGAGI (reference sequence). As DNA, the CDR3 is TGTGCCAGCAGTGCCCGGACAGGGATGAACACTGAAGCTTTCTTT. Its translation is CASSARTGMNTEAFF.

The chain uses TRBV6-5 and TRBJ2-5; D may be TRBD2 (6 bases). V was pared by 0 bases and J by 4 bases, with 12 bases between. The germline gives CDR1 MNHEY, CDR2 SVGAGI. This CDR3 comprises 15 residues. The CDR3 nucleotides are TGTGCCAGCAGTTACTCGATCTACGGGAGAGAGACCCAGTACTTC. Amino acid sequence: CASSYSIYGRETQYF.

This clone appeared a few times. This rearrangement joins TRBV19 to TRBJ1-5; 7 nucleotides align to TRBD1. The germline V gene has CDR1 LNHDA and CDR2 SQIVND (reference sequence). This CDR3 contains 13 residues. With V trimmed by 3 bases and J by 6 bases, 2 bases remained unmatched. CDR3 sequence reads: CASSIDRVQPQHF. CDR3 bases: TGTGCCAGTAGTATCGACAGGGTTCAGCCCCAGCATTTT.

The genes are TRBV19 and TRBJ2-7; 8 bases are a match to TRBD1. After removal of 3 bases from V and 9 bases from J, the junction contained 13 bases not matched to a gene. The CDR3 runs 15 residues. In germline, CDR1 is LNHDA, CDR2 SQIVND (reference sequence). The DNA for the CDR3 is TGTGCCAGTAGTATGTCCGGGACAGGAGAATTGGGGCAGTACTTC. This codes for CASSMSGTGELGQYF.

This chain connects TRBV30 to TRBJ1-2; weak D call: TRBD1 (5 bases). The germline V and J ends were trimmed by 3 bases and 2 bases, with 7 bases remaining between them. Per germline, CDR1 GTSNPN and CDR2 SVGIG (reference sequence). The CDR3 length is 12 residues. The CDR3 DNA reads TGTGCCTGGAGACGGGGGAACTATGGCTACACCTTC. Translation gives CAWRRGNYGYTF. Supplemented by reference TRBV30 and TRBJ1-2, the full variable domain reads SQTIHQWPATLVQPVGSPLSLECTVEGTSNPNLYWYRQAAGRGLQLLFYSVGIGQISSEVPQNLSASRPQDRQFILSSKKLLLSDSGFYLCAWRRGNYGYTFGSGTRLTVV.